Listed here are 15 T cell receptor beta chains from one sample, sequenced in a study of response to subunit inactivated influenza vaccine. TCRdb called the RT-PCR reads again in MiXCR, with one record for every CDR3 protein. There are 450,000 to 550,000 distinct CDR3 sequences in the sample; 25% occur only once, and under 2.5% lies in the top ten. The specimen comprised CD4+ T cells sorted from PBMCs, sampled around 5 days after vaccination. The source of these receptors is a man aged 50 to 59 who received an inactivated influenza vaccine.

The chain is built from TRBV5-1 and TRBJ2-7, with D tentatively TRBD1 (6 bases). The V end lost 5 bases, the J end lost 3 bases, and 18 bases lay between the germline ends. This CDR3 spans 15 amino acids. The V gene's germline CDR1 is SGHRS and CDR2 YFSETQ. CDR3: CASRPGTPTNYEQYF. CDR3 nucleotide sequence: TGCGCCAGCAGACCTGGGACACCAACTAACTACGAGCAGTACTTC.

The chain couples TRBV2 to TRBJ2-2; 9 bases map to TRBD1. This CDR3 contains 15 residues. Trimming took 4 bases from V and 6 from J; bases not matched to a gene: 6. Per germline, CDR1 SNHLY and CDR2 FYNNEI. The CDR3 is CASSAGQGYAGELFF. The DNA of the CDR3 is TGTGCCAGCAGTGCGGGACAGGGATACGCCGGGGAGCTGTTTTTT.

This clonotype was observed a few times. The chain has TRBV20-1 and TRBJ2-4; 13 positions agree with TRBD2. The J segment lost 7 bases and the V segment lost 0 bases, leaving 3 bases of the junction unmatched. The germline CDR1 and CDR2 sequences are DFQATT and SNEGSKA (reference sequence). The CDR3 is 15 residues long. Written as DNA, the CDR3 is TGCAGTGCTAGAGATGGACTAGCGGGAGTGAACATTCAGTACTTC. It specifies CSARDGLAGVNIQYF.

The V gene is TRBV2, the J gene TRBJ1-6, with TRBD1 matching over 8 bases. With 11 bases clipped from V and 7 bases from J, the junction kept 7 bases outside the gene matches. The CDR3 length is 13 residues. Germline lookup yields CDR1 SNHLY and CDR2 FYNNEI. Here the CDR3 DNA reads TGTGCCGGCGGGGACAGGATGAATTCACCCCTCCACTTT. Translating it yields CAGGDRMNSPLHF.

The chain uses TRBV24-1 and TRBJ1-5, with 10 bases fitting TRBD1. V was pared by 2 bases and J by 7 bases, with 4 bases of the junction left unmatched. This CDR3 is 15 amino acids long. Looked up from germline, CDR1 is KGHDR and CDR2 is SFDVKD. The CDR3 region is CATSDSGQGRQPQHF. As DNA, the CDR3 is TGTGCCACCAGTGATTCGGGACAGGGGAGGCAGCCCCAGCATTTT.

Ten or more counts support this clonotype. The V gene is TRBV12-3 or TRBV12-4, the J gene TRBJ2-7; weak D call: TRBD1 (5 bases). V was shortened by 6 bases and J by 4 bases, with 7 bases between the two germline ends. The CDR3 length is 11 residues. The CDR3 sequence: CASSRQYEQYF. As DNA, the CDR3 is TGTGCCAGCAGCCGACAGTACGAGCAGTACTTC.

Of note for this clonotype: At one end the junction does not follow the germline gene, possibly because of a read error. This chain joins TRBV6-5 and TRBJ1-1, with a tentative D call TRBD1 (5 bases). The CDR3 has 14 residues. Germline V CDR1 and CDR2: MNHEY, SVGAGI. CDR3 in DNA: TGTTCCAGCAGTTACTACAGGTTGAACACTGAAGCTTTCTTT. It translates to CSSSYYRLNTEAFF.

The chain uses TRBV7-6 and TRBJ2-7, with TRBD1 matching 7 bases. This CDR3 has 15 residues. The V gene end was trimmed by 0 bases and the J gene end by 2 bases; junction bases not matched to a gene: 4. Germline CDR1 is SGHVS and CDR2 is FNYEAQ. The CDR3 bases are TGTGCCAGCAGCTTAGCGAGGGACAGCACCTACGAGCAGTACTTC. Its protein product is CASSLARDSTYEQYF.

V gene TRBV3-1 combines with J gene TRBJ2-1, with TRBD2 matching 9 bases. Per the germline V gene, CDR1 is LGHDT and CDR2 is YNNKEL (reference sequence). V gave up 4 bases and J gave up 8 bases; unmatched junction bases: 9. CDR3 size: 15 residues. The CDR3 is CASSLPGLALDEQFF. In DNA form, the CDR3 reads TGTGCCAGCAGCCTACCGGGACTAGCTCTTGATGAGCAGTTCTTC.

This clonotype was counted a few times. The chain carries TRBV20-1 and TRBJ2-1; 10 bases fit TRBD2. Germline CDR1 DFQATT, CDR2 SNEGSKA (reference sequence). J lost 7 bases, V lost 8 bases, and 8 bases had no gene match. The CDR3 is made up of 13 amino acids. The CDR3 here is CSFSGSGGNEQFF. CDR3 DNA sequence: TGCAGTTTTTCGGGTAGCGGGGGGAATGAGCAGTTCTTC.

This clonotype has a count of ten or more. The chain uses TRBV7-2 and TRBJ2-7, with TRBD2 matching 8 bases. The CDR3 spans 15 residues. Trimming at V came to 3 bases and at J to 1 base, leaving 5 bases not matched to a gene. Germline V gene lookup returns CDR1 SGHTA and CDR2 FQGNSA. The CDR3 spells CASSLVAGGSYEQYF. The CDR3 bases are TGTGCCAGCAGCTTGGTGGCGGGAGGATCCTACGAGCAGTACTTC.

V gene TRBV20-1 combines with J gene TRBJ2-1, with 9 bases fitting TRBD1. This CDR3 is 14 amino acids long. The germline V gene encodes CDR1 DFQATT and CDR2 SNEGSKA (reference sequence). Trimming took 5 bases from V and 3 from J; bases not matched to a gene: 5. CDR3 nucleotide sequence: TGCAGTGCTCCCCGGGACAGGGTCTACAATGAGCAGTTCTTC. This sequence encodes CSAPRDRVYNEQFF.

Only one count was recorded for this clonotype. V gene TRBV7-3 combines with J gene TRBJ2-3, with D possibly called TRBD1 or TRBD2 (5 bases each). The V gene's germline CDR1 is SGHTA and CDR2 FQGTGA. Deletions cut 2 bases from V and 11 bases from J, with 11 bases between. The CDR3 loop spans 12 amino acids. The CDR3 spells CASSLEGPRQYF. CDR3 nucleotide sequence: TGTGCCAGCAGCTTAGAGGGACCCCGGCAGTATTTT.

V usage is TRBV28 and J usage is TRBJ1-1, with D hard to call. CDR1 is MDHEN, CDR2 SYDVKM, per germline. The germline V and J ends were trimmed by 6 bases and 6 bases, with 11 bases remaining between them. The CDR3 totals 12 residues. The CDR3 bases are TGTGCCAGCAGAGCCAGTCGCGCTGAAGCTTTCTTT. Its translation: CASRASRAEAFF.

The gene calls are TRBV12-3 or TRBV12-4 and TRBJ2-2, with TRBD1 identical over 7 bases. The J segment lost 0 bases and the V segment lost 7 bases, leaving 8 bases of the junction unmatched. CDR3 size: 16 residues. CDR3 protein: CASTLYRGANTGELFF. The CDR3, as DNA: TGTGCCAGCACCCTGTACAGGGGCGCGAACACCGGGGAGCTGTTTTTT.